This T cell receptor beta chain is drawn from a study of human T cells and chemical hapten exposure. Findings of the study overall: Alopecia affecting every donor means their immune response may not match healthy people's.

The CDR3 is made up of 13 amino acids. Trimming shortened V by 3 bases and J by 6 bases, and 9 bases separated the two germline ends. Germline CDR1 is MRHNA and CDR2 is SNTAGT. Using its own MiXCR run on the RACE reads, TCRdb lists one record per CDR3 protein. Of fewer than 500,000 distinct CDR3 sequences listed, around 5% are singletons. This clonotype was detected a few times. What it binds is unknown. The sample's time point: patch test 1, 2 weeks after DPC sensitization. Treatment described: therapeutic diphenylcyclopropenone sensitization with weekly scalp DPC. This receptor was obtained from a woman in her forties or fifties with alopecia areata. Some clones in this sample may be carry-over from other donors' samples. Specimen: whole blood, collected in connection with sensitization to the hapten diphenylcyclopropenone (DPC). The gene calls are TRBV6-4 and TRBJ2-4; no firm D call. CDR3 DNA: TGTGCCAGCAGTGAGTCCGTCCGAAACATTCAGTACTTC. Its translation: CASSESVRNIQYF.